The 13 T cell receptor beta chains presented below share a single source sample, sequenced in a study of T cell responses to AZD1222 COVID-19 vaccine. Sequenced by immunoSEQ multiplex PCR; TCRdb stores in-frame clones only, minus some. The table records some 130,000 clones, about nine tenths of them present only once. The specimen was peripheral blood, collected on day 0 of AZD1222 vaccination. The receptors come from an adult in good health.

The chain has TRBV7-6 and TRBJ2-2, with TRBD1 identical over 7 bases. The germline V gene has CDR1 SGHVS and CDR2 FNYEAQ. With 5 bases clipped from V and 6 bases from J, the junction kept 9 bases outside the gene matches. This CDR3 is built from 15 residues. CDR3 DNA sequence: TGTGCCAGCAGCACTGGGACAGTTCCTCCCGGGGAGCTGTTTTTT. Translation: CASSTGTVPPGELFF.

This chain links TRBV2 with TRBJ1-2; no firm D call. The CDR3 is 14 residues long. Per the germline V gene, CDR1 is SNHLY and CDR2 is FYNNEI. V lost 4 bases to trimming and J lost 7 bases, with 16 bases between them. CDR3 in DNA: TGTGCCAGCAGTGGGACGTCCACCAGTGGTGGCTACACCTTC. It specifies CASSGTSTSGGYTF.

This chain links TRBV7-2 with TRBJ2-7, with 7 nucleotides matching TRBD1. Germline-derived CDR1 and CDR2 are SGHTA and FQGNSA. The CDR3 covers 13 residues. The V gene end was trimmed by 6 bases and the J gene end by 5 bases; junction bases not matched to a gene: 7. CDR3 nucleotides: TGTGCCAGCAGTCCGACAGGGCTCCACGAGCAGTACTTC. Protein product: CASSPTGLHEQYF.

The rearrangement links TRBV15 to TRBJ2-2; D is perhaps TRBD1 or TRBD2 (5 bases each). The CDR3 is made up of 16 amino acids. V lost 0 bases and J 4 bases, leaving 12 bases between the germline ends. In germline, CDR1 is LNHNV, CDR2 YYDKDF (reference sequence). This CDR3 reads CATSRDFWGTTGELFF. The CDR3 DNA reads TGTGCCACCAGCAGAGATTTCTGGGGGACCACCGGGGAGCTGTTTTTT.

The DNA for the CDR3 is TGTGCCAGTAGCCGATGGGAAGAGCAGTACTTC. Encoded protein: CASSRWEEQYF. The rearrangement links TRBV19 to TRBJ2-7, with D unresolved. There are 11 residues in the CDR3. Trimming took off 6 bases at V and 7 bases at J, with 10 bases between the two ends. From germline, CDR1 is LNHDA and CDR2 SQIVND (reference sequence).

Concerning this clone itself: The identical CDR3 is also encoded by other nucleotide sequences in the sample. The rearrangement uses TRBV28 and TRBJ1-5; D unresolved. Trimming took off 6 bases at V and 1 base at J, with 4 bases between the two ends. CDR3 length equals 12 residues. CDR1 is MDHEN, CDR2 SYDVKM, per germline. The CDR3 bases are TGTGCCAGCAGGGTAAGCAATCAGCCCCAGCATTTT. Its protein is CASRVSNQPQHF.

The chain uses TRBV4-1 and TRBJ1-2, with D possibly matching TRBD1 (5 bases). This CDR3 comprises 14 residues. Germline CDR1 is MGHRA and CDR2 is YSYEKL. Trimming pared 5 bases from V and 8 bases from J, leaving 18 bases between. The CDR3 bases are TGCGCCAGCAGCTCCTGGGACGATCGGCGCGGCTACACCTTC. This encodes CASSSWDDRRGYTF.

The chain combines TRBV7-9 with TRBJ2-2; D perhaps matches TRBD1 (6 bases). With 5 bases removed from V and 1 base from J, the gap between germline ends came to 14 bases. The CDR3 loop spans 16 amino acids. The germline V gene encodes CDR1 SEHNR and CDR2 FQNEAQ (reference sequence). CDR3: CASSLGGTQNTGELFF. The CDR3 DNA follows: TGTGCCAGCAGCCTTGGTGGGACACAGAACACCGGGGAGCTGTTTTTT.

CDR3 DNA sequence: TGCGCCAGCAGCCAAGATACGGGCTTACATTTCTACGAGCAGTACTTC. It encodes CASSQDTGLHFYEQYF. The V gene is TRBV4-3, the J gene TRBJ2-7; D gene unclear. CDR1 LGHNA and CDR2 YSLEER come from the germline V gene. The CDR3 covers 16 residues. V lost 0 bases, J lost 3 bases, and 15 bases lay in between.

The V call is TRBV9, the J call TRBJ2-7, with 9 bases lining up with TRBD1. Germline loops: CDR1 SGDLS, CDR2 YYNGEE. This CDR3 is built from 16 residues. Trimming removed 2 bases from V and 6 bases from J; junction bases left unmatched: 12. CDR3 in amino acids: CASSVRDRETPPEQYF. The CDR3, as DNA: TGTGCCAGCAGCGTCCGGGACAGGGAAACCCCCCCCGAGCAGTACTTC.

J is TRBJ1-2 and V is TRBV4-3, with 8 bases fitting TRBD1. Per the germline V gene, CDR1 is LGHNA and CDR2 is YSLEER. There are 18 residues in the CDR3. J was trimmed by 4 bases and V by 4 bases; bases with no gene match: 17. The CDR3 spells CASSLGTGWNRGGYGYTF. CDR3 coding DNA: TGCGCCAGCAGCCTCGGGACAGGTTGGAACCGGGGAGGCTATGGCTACACCTTC.

This sequence joins TRBV7-3 and TRBJ1-1; no reliable D call. This CDR3 spans 13 amino acids. Trimming shortened V by 8 bases and J by 3 bases, and 13 bases separated the two germline ends. Germline-derived CDR1 and CDR2 are SGHTA and FQGTGA. Here the CDR3 DNA reads TGTGCCAGCGCATTCCAGGCGTACACTGAAGCTTTCTTT. This encodes CASAFQAYTEAFF.

The chain uses TRBV25-1 and TRBJ2-1; D uncertain. The CDR3 runs to 14 residues. Trimming took off 1 base at V and 8 bases at J, with 12 bases between the two ends. Germline lookup yields CDR1 MGHDK and CDR2 SYGVNS. The CDR3 protein is CASSEWGEPDEQFF. The CDR3 nucleotides read TGTGCCAGCAGTGAATGGGGTGAACCGGATGAGCAGTTCTTC.